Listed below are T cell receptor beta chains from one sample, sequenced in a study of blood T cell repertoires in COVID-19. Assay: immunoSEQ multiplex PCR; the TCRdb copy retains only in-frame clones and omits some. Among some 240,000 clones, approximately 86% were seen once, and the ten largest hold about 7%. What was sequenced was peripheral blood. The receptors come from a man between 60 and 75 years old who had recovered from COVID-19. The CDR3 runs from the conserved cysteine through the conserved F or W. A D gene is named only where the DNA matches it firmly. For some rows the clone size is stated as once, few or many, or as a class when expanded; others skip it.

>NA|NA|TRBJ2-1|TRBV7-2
TGTGCCAGCAGCTACCGACAGGTCCTCTACAATGAGCAGTTCTTC
CASSYRQVLYNEQFF
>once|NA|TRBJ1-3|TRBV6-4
TGTACTCAATTCGCAACGGGAGGCTCTGGAAACACCATATATTTT
CTQFATGGSGNTIYF
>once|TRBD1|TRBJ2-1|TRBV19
TGTGCCAGTAGTACGACGGGACAGAATTACAATGAGCAGTTCTTC
CASSTTGQNYNEQFF
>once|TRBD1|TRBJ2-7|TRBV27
TGTGCCAGCAGGCGTTTCGTTGACAGGGAAAAATCCTACGAGCAGTACTTC
CASRRFVDREKSYEQYF
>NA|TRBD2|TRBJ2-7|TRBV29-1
TGCAGCGTGACTAGCGGGGGGGTCTACGAGCAGTACTTC
CSVTSGGVYEQYF
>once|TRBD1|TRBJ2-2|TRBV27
TGTGCCAGCCGGGACAGGGTGACCACCGGGGAGCTGTTTTTT
CASRDRVTTGELFF
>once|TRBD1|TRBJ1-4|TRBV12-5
TGTGCTAGTGGTTTGGTGACAGGGGGCTGGAGGAAACTGTTTTTT
CASGLVTGGWRKLFF
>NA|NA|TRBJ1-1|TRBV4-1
TGCGCCAGCAGCCCGGGAGGTCTGAACCCGAACACTGAAGCTTTCTTT
CASSPGGLNPNTEAFF
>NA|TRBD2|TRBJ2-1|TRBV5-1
TGCGCCAGCAGTTTAGCGGGGAGATACAATGAGCAGTTCTTC
CASSLAGRYNEQFF
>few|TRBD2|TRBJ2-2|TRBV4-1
TGCGCCAGCAGCCGAGGGATAGCGGGGGGCCACACCGGGGAGCTGTTTTTT
CASSRGIAGGHTGELFF
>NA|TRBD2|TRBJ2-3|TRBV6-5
TGTGCCAGCGATGCGCGGGGGGGCACAGATACGCAGTATTTT
CASDARGGTDTQYF
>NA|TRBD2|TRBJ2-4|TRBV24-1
TGTGCCACCAGTGACTCCCGGGACTATAAAAACATTCAGTACTTC
CATSDSRDYKNIQYF
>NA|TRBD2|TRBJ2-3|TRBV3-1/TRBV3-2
TGTGCCAGCAGCCAGGTTATTAGCGGGGACCCAGATACGCAGTATTTT
CASSQVISGDPDTQYF
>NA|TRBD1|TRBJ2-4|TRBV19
TGTGCCAGTAGTAGCCGGACAGGGGGCGAGAAAAACATTCAGTACTTC
CASSSRTGGEKNIQYF
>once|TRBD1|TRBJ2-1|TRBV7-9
TGTGCCAGCAGCCTAGGAAGCGACAGGGGTAATGAGCAGTTCTTC
CASSLGSDRGNEQFF
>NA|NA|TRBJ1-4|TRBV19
TGTGCCAGTAGTACTAACAGGGTCAGGGAAAAACTGTTTTTT
CASSTNRVREKLFF
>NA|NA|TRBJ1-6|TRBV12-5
TGTGCTAGTGGTTTGGATTTCCGGGCACCCCTCCACTTT
CASGLDFRAPLHF
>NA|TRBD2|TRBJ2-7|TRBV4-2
TGTGCCAGCAGCCTTAGCGGGGGGAATCGTGTTTACGAGCAGTACTTC
CASSLSGGNRVYEQYF
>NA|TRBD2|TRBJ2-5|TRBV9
TGTGCCAGCAGCGTAACCGGGAGGCAAGAGACCCAGTACTTC
CASSVTGRQETQYF
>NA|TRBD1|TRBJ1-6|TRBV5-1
TGCGCCAGCAGCCGGGGGACAGGGGAGGTTCCCTATAATTCACCCCTCCACTTT
CASSRGTGEVPYNSPLHF
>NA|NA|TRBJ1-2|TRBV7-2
TGTGCCAGCAGCTTAGGGGGGGTATTTGGTGGCTACACCTTC
CASSLGGVFGGYTF
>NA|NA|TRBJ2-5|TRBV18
TGTGCCAGCTCACTGGAAAGCGGCAGGAGGTTGGAGACCCAGTACTTC
CASSLESGRRLETQYF
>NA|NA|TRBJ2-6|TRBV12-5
TGTGCTAGTGGTTTGGTACAGGACGGTTACTCTGGGGCCAACGTCCTGACTTTC
CASGLVQDGYSGANVLTF
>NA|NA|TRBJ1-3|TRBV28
TGTGCCAGCAGTTTATTTGCTGGGGAAACAGGGCCTGGAAACACCATATATTTT
CASSLFAGETGPGNTIYF
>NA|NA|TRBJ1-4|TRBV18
TGTGCCAGCTCACCACAGACTCGTGAAAAACTGTTTTTT
CASSPQTREKLFF
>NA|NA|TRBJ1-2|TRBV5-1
TGCGCCAGCAGCTTGGCCTACGGGGGAACGGGTGGCTACACCTTC
CASSLAYGGTGGYTF
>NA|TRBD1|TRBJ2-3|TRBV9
TGTGCCAGCAGCCCCTCAGGGGGATTCGGAGCAGATACGCAGTATTTT
CASSPSGGFGADTQYF